The entry below describes one TCR beta chain. Its antigen remains unidentified. CDR1 and CDR2 from the germline V gene are SGHVS and FQNEAQ. The ends were cut back, 2 bases at V and 5 bases at J, with 21 bases in the middle. The CDR3 is 17 residues long. The data belong to a study of vaccination and CD4 T cells after COVID-19. Study context: Samples after vaccination came a median roughly eleven weeks past dose two, ranging 14 to 241. Cellular stimulation was performed using overlapping spike peptides derived from SARS-CoV-2, HCoV-NL63, HCoV-OC43 and HCoV-229E.

Sequenced with the Oncomine TCR Beta short-read assay was DNA taken from cultured CD4+ T cells. Genomic DNA from cultured CD4+ T cells was extracted. TCRdb re-called the PCR reads with MiXCR, one entry per CDR3 protein. The sample shows about 10,000 distinct CDR3 sequences, about 30% of them seen only once. Indicated treatment: approximately 9-day PBMC culture with coronavirus spike peptide pools or control peptides (ViraFEST assay). It was before the COVID-19 pandemic (2011-2018) that the unexposed donor's CD4+ T cells were collected. ViraFEST grew antigen-specific T cells using peptide pools, then sequenced TCRs.

Sequences were obtained from CD4+ T cells from blood, cultured in vitro. The gene calls are TRBV7-8 and TRBJ2-5; a weak D match, TRBD1 (6 bases). The sequence derives from a human donor in good health. The CDR3 loop reads CASSLNRFRGSGETQYF. The CDR3 DNA follows: TGTGCCAGCAGCTTAAATAGGTTTAGGGGGAGCGGCGAGACCCAGTACTTC.